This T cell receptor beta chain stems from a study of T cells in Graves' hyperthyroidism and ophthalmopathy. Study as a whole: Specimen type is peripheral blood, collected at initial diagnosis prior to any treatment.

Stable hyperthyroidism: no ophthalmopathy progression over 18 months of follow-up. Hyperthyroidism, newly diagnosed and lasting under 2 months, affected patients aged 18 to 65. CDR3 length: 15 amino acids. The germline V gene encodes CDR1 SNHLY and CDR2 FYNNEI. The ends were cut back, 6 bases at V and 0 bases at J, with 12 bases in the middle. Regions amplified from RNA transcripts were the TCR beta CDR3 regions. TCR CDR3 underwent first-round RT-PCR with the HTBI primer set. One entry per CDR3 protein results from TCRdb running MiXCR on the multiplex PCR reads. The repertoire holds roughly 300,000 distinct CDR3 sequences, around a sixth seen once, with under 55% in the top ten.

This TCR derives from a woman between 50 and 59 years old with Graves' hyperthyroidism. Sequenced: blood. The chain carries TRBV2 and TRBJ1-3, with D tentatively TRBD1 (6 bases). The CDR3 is CASRDSLSSGNTIYF. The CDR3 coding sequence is TGTGCCAGCAGGGACAGTCTGAGCTCTGGAAACACCATATATTTT.